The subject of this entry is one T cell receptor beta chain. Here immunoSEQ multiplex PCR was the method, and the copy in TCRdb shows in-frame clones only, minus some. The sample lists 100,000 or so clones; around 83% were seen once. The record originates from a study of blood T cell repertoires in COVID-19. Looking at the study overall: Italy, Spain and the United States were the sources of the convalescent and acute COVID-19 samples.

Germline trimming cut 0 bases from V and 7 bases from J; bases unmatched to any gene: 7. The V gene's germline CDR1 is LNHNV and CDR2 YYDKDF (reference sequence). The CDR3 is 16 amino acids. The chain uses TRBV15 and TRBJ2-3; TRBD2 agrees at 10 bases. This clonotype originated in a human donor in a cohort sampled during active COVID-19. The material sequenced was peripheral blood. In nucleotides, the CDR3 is TGTGCCACCAGCAGAGATTTGAGCGGGAGGGGGTATACGCAGTATTTT. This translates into CATSRDLSGRGYTQYF.